The clone carrying this T cell receptor beta chain was observed once. Its antigen remains unknown. At one boundary the junction diverges from the germline segment, which might be a read error. Vbeta (60) and Jbeta (13) primers were used in the PCR. Repertoires were generated with immunoSEQ multiplex PCR, while TCRdb's copy carries only in-frame clones and drops some. The sample lists more than 110,000 clones; about three quarters were seen once. The entry originates in a study of cytomegalovirus exposure and HLA in healthy donors. CDR1 is SSHAT, CDR2 FNYEAQ, per germline (reference sequence). This CDR3 has 15 residues. General observations from the study: Per a later analysis, fewer than 20,000 TCR beta sequences showed association with HLA alleles at 0.05 false discovery rate. Most likely, a cluster of highly shared sequence variants arose as a sequencing artifact. Apart from CMV serostatus, no immune exposure information was available.

The V call is TRBV7-7, the J call TRBJ2-1; 7 bases are shared with TRBD1. The clonotype originates from a young woman in good health and CMV-seronegative. The sequencing sample was made of PBMCs. CDR3 bases: TGTGCTAGCAGCTTACAGGGGAGCTCCTACAATGAGCAGTTCTTC. Residues: CASSLQGSSYNEQFF.